These 21 T cell receptor beta chains originate from one sample sequenced in a study of CD8 T cells in ankylosing spondylitis. Study-level points and caveats: A motif in TCR beta, a set of eight highly homologous variants, appeared characteristic of ankylosing spondylitis blood.

TCRdb re-analysed the 5' RACE reads in MiXCR, keeping a single row per CDR3 protein. The sample lists about 220,000 distinct CDR3 sequences, 7.3% occurring once. Which antigens these TCRs recognize remains unknown. The specimen sequenced was blood, either unsorted or a sorted T cell fraction (not recorded which). These TCRs come from a male donor with ankylosing spondylitis.

This clonotype has a count of ten or more. The chain joins TRBV6-2 or TRBV6-3 to TRBJ2-3; D ambiguous. Germline-derived CDR1 and CDR2 are MNHEY and SVGEGT. This CDR3 has 13 residues. Trimming took off 5 bases at V and 4 bases at J, with 10 bases between the two ends. The CDR3 loop is CASSPNPADTQYF. CDR3 in DNA: TGTGCCAGCAGTCCTAATCCGGCAGATACGCAGTATTTT.

This clonotype was counted at least ten times. CDR3 DNA: TGTGCCAGCAGTGAAGACAGGGGTACTAATGAAAAACTGTTTTTT. It codes for CASSEDRGTNEKLFF. J is TRBJ1-4 and V is TRBV25-1; 8 positions match TRBD1. Germline CDR1 is MGHDK and CDR2 is SYGVNS. After removal of 2 bases from V and 2 bases from J, the junction contained 1 base not matched to a gene. The CDR3 is 15 residues long.

This clonotype showed up many times. This chain uses TRBV4-3 with TRBJ2-7, with 7 bases lining up with TRBD1. CDR1 LGHNA and CDR2 YSLEER come from the germline V gene. V lost 0 bases to trimming and J lost 3 bases; unmatched junction nucleotides: 5. CDR3 length: 15 residues. CDR3: CASSQDSYRGYEQYF. The CDR3 region has the DNA TGCGCCAGCAGCCAAGATTCTTACAGGGGCTACGAGCAGTACTTC.

This clonotype was detected many times. The chain joins TRBV14 to TRBJ1-1; 7 bases are a match to TRBD1. The CDR3 is made up of 15 amino acids. Unmatched junction bases numbered 6, after V lost 1 base and J lost 4 bases. From germline, CDR1 is SGHDN and CDR2 FVKESK. For the CDR3, the DNA is TGTGCCAGCAGCCAAGGGACAGGTTCGGGCACTGAAGCTTTCTTT. Protein product: CASSQGTGSGTEAFF.

Only a few counts were recorded for this clonotype. The chain carries TRBV7-9 and TRBJ2-3; D gene ambiguous. The CDR3 has 14 amino acids. V lost 2 bases, J lost 7 bases, and 13 bases lay in between. The germline gives CDR1 SEHNR, CDR2 FQNEAQ (reference sequence). CDR3 DNA: TGTGCCAGCAGCTTAAGTGGGTTAGCAAATACGCAGTATTTT. Translated: CASSLSGLANTQYF.

This clonotype was found many times. The rearrangement links TRBV10-3 to TRBJ2-5, with unresolved D. The V gene lost 4 bases and the J gene lost 4 bases, with 19 bases spanning the gap. Germline CDR1 ENHRY, CDR2 SYGVKD. The CDR3 is made up of 16 amino acids. DNA for the CDR3: TGTGCCATCAGTGCCTTACCGCCTTCCTCGGGAGAGACCCAGTACTTC. It yields the protein CAISALPPSSGETQYF.

This clonotype appeared a few times. J is TRBJ1-2 and V is TRBV7-9; weak D call: TRBD1 (5 bases). The CDR3 is 13 residues long. Germline lookup yields CDR1 SEHNR and CDR2 FQNEAQ (reference sequence). The V end was cut by 1 base, the J end by 7 bases, with 10 bases between. The CDR3 here is CASSLGTSVGYTF. Here the CDR3 DNA reads TGTGCCAGCAGCTTAGGGACATCCGTTGGCTACACCTTC.

In its sample, this clonotype was seen many times. The gene calls are TRBV7-9 and TRBJ2-4, with D possibly matching TRBD1 (6 bases). CDR1 and CDR2 (germline): SEHNR, FQNEAQ (reference sequence). The CDR3 covers 16 residues. Trimming took off 5 bases at V and 2 bases at J, with 16 bases between the two ends. CDR3 DNA sequence: TGTGCCAGCAGCCCACCAGGGGCTGTATCCAAAAACATTCAGTACTTC. This translates into CASSPPGAVSKNIQYF.

The gene calls are TRBV5-5 and TRBJ2-7, with D tentatively TRBD1 (5 bases). Trimming took 1 base from V and 5 from J, leaving 13 bases between them. Germline CDR1 SGHKS, CDR2 YYEKEE (reference sequence). This CDR3 region has 14 residues. The CDR3 region is CASSLRLGVDEQYF. In DNA, the CDR3 is TGTGCCAGCAGCTTGAGGTTAGGGGTCGACGAGCAGTACTTC.

This clonotype showed up many times. The chain recombines TRBV9 with TRBJ1-4; a possible D gene is TRBD1 (6 bases). Per germline, CDR1 SGDLS and CDR2 YYNGEE. V lost 2 bases to trimming and J lost 8 bases, with 13 bases between them. The CDR3 loop spans 14 amino acids. The CDR3 is CASSVQGRGEKLFF. The CDR3 DNA reads as TGTGCCAGCAGCGTCCAGGGGAGGGGCGAAAAACTGTTTTTT. The full variable domain, in which reference TRBV9 and TRBJ1-4 provide the parts outside the CDR3, is DSGVTQTPKHLITATGQRVTLRCSPRSGDLSVYWYQQSLDQGLQFLIQYYNGEERAKGNILERFSAQQFPDLHSELNLSSLELGDSALYFCASSVQGRGEKLFFGSGTQLSVL.

The rearrangement uses TRBV7-9 and TRBJ2-7; a weak D match, TRBD2 (5 bases). Trimming cost V 5 bases and J 3 bases, with 20 bases left between them. Per germline, CDR1 SEHNR and CDR2 FQNEAQ (reference sequence). CDR3 size: 16 residues. This CDR3 reads CASSAGDGTGLYEQYF. The CDR3 DNA is TGTGCCAGCAGCGCCGGGGATGGCACCGGGCTCTACGAGCAGTACTTC.

The sample holds many counts of this clonotype. J is TRBJ2-7 and V is TRBV7-9; 8 nucleotides agree with TRBD2. Trimming cost V 6 bases and J 3 bases; bases outside gene matches: 7. Germline V gene sequence: CDR1 SEHNR, CDR2 FQNEAQ (reference sequence). The CDR3 sequence is 14 residues long. CDR3 DNA sequence: TGTGCCAGCAGTTTAAGCGGGAGAGGCTACGAGCAGTACTTC. Protein: CASSLSGRGYEQYF.

This clonotype has a handful of counts. This rearrangement joins TRBV29-1 to TRBJ2-5; TRBD1 is a possible D gene (6 bases). V lost 5 bases and J lost 2, with 12 bases in between. Germline V gene data show CDR1 as SQVTM and CDR2 as ANQGSEA. CDR3 length equals 13 residues. CDR3 amino acids: CSVLQGAQETQYF. The DNA for the CDR3 is TGCAGCGTTCTACAGGGTGCGCAAGAGACCCAGTACTTC.

The table lists this clonotype with a few counts. The rearrangement joins TRBV14 to TRBJ2-1; 8 bases fit TRBD2. The germline gives CDR1 SGHDN, CDR2 FVKESK. This CDR3 has 18 amino acids. With 3 bases clipped from V and 6 bases from J, the junction kept 16 bases outside the gene matches. The CDR3 sequence is CASSHPPTGTREGNEQFF. DNA for the CDR3: TGTGCCAGCAGCCACCCCCCCACCGGGACTAGAGAGGGCAATGAGCAGTTCTTC. Using reference TRBV14 and TRBJ2-1 for the parts outside the CDR3, the full variable domain is EAGVTQFPSHSVIEKGQTVTLRCDPISGHDNLYWYRRVMGKEIKFLLHFVKESKQDESGMPNNRFLAERTGGTYSTLKVQPAELEDSGVYFCASSHPPTGTREGNEQFFGPGTRLTVL.

V and J are TRBV6-2 or TRBV6-3 and TRBJ1-1; no reliable D call. This CDR3 contains 13 residues. The germline V gene has CDR1 MNHEY and CDR2 SVGEGT. The V gene lost 0 bases and the J gene lost 5 bases, with 7 bases spanning the gap. The CDR3 DNA reads as TGTGCCAGCAGTTACTCTGTGACTACTGAAGCTTTCTTT. Amino acid sequence: CASSYSVTTEAFF.

The V and J genes are TRBV6-5 and TRBJ2-7; 7 nucleotides agree with TRBD2. The CDR3 sequence is 14 residues long. CDR1 is MNHEY, CDR2 SVGAGI, per germline. J gave up 5 bases and V 4 bases, and 8 bases lay outside the gene matches. CDR3 sequence reads: CASSWAGEKDEQYF. CDR3 DNA sequence: TGTGCCAGCAGTTGGGCGGGGGAAAAAGACGAGCAGTACTTC.

This clonotype was observed many times. This rearrangement joins TRBV28 to TRBJ2-1; the match to TRBD2 covers 9 bases. The germline gives CDR1 MDHEN, CDR2 SYDVKM. J was trimmed by 6 bases and V by 5 bases; bases with no gene match: 8. The CDR3 consists of 15 residues. CDR3 coding DNA: TGTGCCAGCAGTCCCTTAGCGGGGGACCTCAATGAGCAGTTCTTC. Translation: CASSPLAGDLNEQFF. The whole variable domain, remainder taken from reference TRBV28 and TRBJ2-1, is DVKVTQSSRYLVKRTGEKVFLECVQDMDHENMFWYRQDPGLGLRLIYFSYDVKMKEKGDIPEGYSVSREKKERFSLILESASTNQTSMYLCASSPLAGDLNEQFFGPGTRLTVL.

This clonotype was picked up a small number of times. This chain joins TRBV12-3 or TRBV12-4 and TRBJ2-2, with TRBD2 matching over 7 bases. CDR3 length: 14 amino acids. V gave up 5 bases and J gave up 9 bases; unmatched junction bases: 9. The CDR3: CASSRGGWIRELFF. The CDR3 bases are TGTGCCAGCAGTCGCGGGGGTTGGATCAGGGAGCTGTTTTTT.

This clonotype was recorded a few times. The gene calls are TRBV6-2 or TRBV6-3 and TRBJ2-5; D is unclear. Germline CDR1 is MNHEY and CDR2 is SVGEGT. V was pared by 6 bases and J by 4 bases, with 15 bases between. The CDR3 has 14 residues. CDR3 DNA sequence: TGTGCCAGCAGGGGCGACCTCTTGGGAGAGACCCAGTACTTC. Residues: CASRGDLLGETQYF.

Many counts were recorded for this clonotype. The DNA for the CDR3 is TGCGCCAGCAGCTTGGGTGGTGTCTACGAGCAGTACTTC. Encoded protein: CASSLGGVYEQYF. This chain joins TRBV5-1 and TRBJ2-7; no reliable D call. V lost 0 bases and J lost 3, with 7 bases in between. CDR1 is SGHRS, CDR2 YFSETQ, per germline. This CDR3 has 13 amino acids.

This clonotype was found many times. The chain employs TRBV11-2 and TRBJ1-1; D unresolved. The CDR3 runs 11 residues. Per the germline V gene, CDR1 is SGHAT and CDR2 is FQNNGV. Trimming cost V 6 bases and J 1 base, with 3 bases left between them. The CDR3 sequence: CASRGNTEAFF. The DNA of the CDR3 is TGTGCCAGCAGGGGGAACACTGAAGCTTTCTTT.